This T cell receptor beta chain was sequenced in a study of beta chain features in type 1 diabetes. The study reverse transcribed the entire isolated RNA, so it sequenced expressed TCRB transcripts. Generated by immunoSEQ multiplex PCR, the TCRdb table keeps only in-frame clones and is missing some. The table has roughly 450,000 clones, more than 9.5% seen once; the top ten hold over 0.04%. General study findings and limits: For patients, the naive, central memory and Treg TCRB repertoires appeared more alike than for healthy donors. Insertions at VDJ junctions were less frequent in type 1 diabetes patients. These patients also deleted more nucleotides at the same junctions.

In germline, CDR1 is SNHLY, CDR2 FYNNEI. The V end lost 5 bases, the J end lost 5 bases, and 13 bases lay between the germline ends. The CDR3 consists of 14 residues. This clone was seen a few times. The antigen is undetermined. This sequence originates from a woman aged 18 to 35 in good health. The rearrangement uses TRBV2 and TRBJ1-5, with D perhaps TRBD1 (5 bases). The specimen was naive CD4+ T cells from blood. CDR3 in amino acids: CASSNSGYYQPQHF. The CDR3 nucleotides are TGTGCCAGCAGTAACTCAGGGTATTATCAGCCCCAGCATTTT.